This entry concerns a single T cell receptor beta chain. Self-reported history from a screening survey and questionnaire set each donor's cohort. Germline V gene lookup returns CDR1 SGHVS and CDR2 FNYEAQ. The CDR3 loop spans 17 amino acids. V was shortened by 5 bases and J by 2 bases, with 16 bases between the two germline ends. This record comes from a study of blood T cell repertoires in COVID-19. Across the study: COVID-19 samples collected from the United States, Italy and Spain covered acute and convalescent phases. In each case, the material was cDNA or gDNA derived from T cells, B-cell-depleted T cells, or PBMCs.

Original handling: Scientists estimated how many nucleated cells there were by amplifying reference gene primers. This table comes from immunoSEQ multiplex PCR, and its TCRdb copy is limited to in-frame clones, with some not included. V and J calls and clone size follow that table, whereas D and trimming were derived from the DNA. Among around 310,000 clones listed, just under 90% were seen once. The chain combines TRBV7-6 with TRBJ2-6; a weak D match, TRBD2 (6 bases). What was sequenced was PBMCs or T cells enriched from blood (not recorded which). The receptor's source is a woman aged 30 to 39 who had recovered from COVID-19. CDR3 protein: CASSTRDWGPGANVLTF. The CDR3 DNA sequence: TGTGCCAGCAGCACACGGGACTGGGGCCCTGGGGCCAACGTCCTGACTTTC.